The 18 T cell receptor beta chains below were found in one sample sequenced in a study of cytomegalovirus exposure and HLA in healthy donors. The PCR ran on 60 Vbeta and 13 Jbeta primers. Profiled with immunoSEQ multiplex PCR; TCRdb holds only in-frame clones, not every one. The sample lists 120,000 or so clones, around 80% occurring once. Sequencing was carried out using PBMCs. These receptor sequences come from a young woman in good health and CMV-seronegative.

V and J are TRBV10-3 and TRBJ2-3, with 10 bases that match TRBD2. The CDR3 is made up of 14 amino acids. Germline V gene data show CDR1 as ENHRY and CDR2 as SYGVKD. V shed 6 bases and J 4 bases; nucleotides not matched to a gene: 4. The CDR3 nucleotides read TGTGCCATCAGGGCTAGCGGGAGTTCAGATACGCAGTATTTT. This encodes CAIRASGSSDTQYF.

The rearrangement links TRBV9 to TRBJ1-2; tentatively, D is TRBD1 (6 bases). Trimming cost V 5 bases and J 3 bases, with 14 bases left between them. Germline V lookup: CDR1 SGDLS, CDR2 YYNGEE. The CDR3 sequence is 14 residues long. CDR3 bases: TGTGCCAGCAGAAACAGGGCGGGGGACTATGGCTACACCTTC. Protein sequence: CASRNRAGDYGYTF.

This chain connects TRBV11-2 to TRBJ1-2; D possibly corresponds to TRBD1 (6 bases). Per germline, CDR1 SGHAT and CDR2 FQNNGV. V was cut by 5 bases and J by 4 bases, with 17 bases left in between. The CDR3 is 15 residues long. CDR3 sequence reads: CASSPNGGGAYGYTF. The CDR3, as DNA: TGTGCCAGCAGCCCAAATGGAGGGGGGGCCTATGGCTACACCTTC.

This clone appeared a single time. The chain uses TRBV27 and TRBJ2-3, with D tentatively TRBD1 (5 bases). The CDR3 has 15 residues. Trimming removed 6 bases from V and 3 bases from J, with 16 bases in between. Germline values: CDR1 MNHEY, CDR2 SMNVEV (reference sequence). The CDR3 sequence: CASRAQGTSTDTQYF. The CDR3 nucleotides read TGTGCCAGCAGGGCCCAGGGTACCTCTACAGATACGCAGTATTTT.

The chain uses TRBV2 and TRBJ2-7, with a weak D call TRBD2 (7 bases). This CDR3 has 15 amino acids. Trimming left V 5 bases short and J 5 bases short, with 19 bases between. Germline CDR1 is SNHLY and CDR2 is FYNNEI. The CDR3 sequence is CASSPGASGLDEQYF. DNA of the CDR3: TGTGCCAGCAGTCCGGGGGCTAGCGGTCTCGACGAGCAGTACTTC.

This sequence joins TRBV11-2 and TRBJ2-4; 12 nucleotides agree with TRBD1. The J segment lost 11 bases and the V segment lost 5 bases, leaving 7 bases of the junction unmatched. Germline CDR1 SGHAT, CDR2 FQNNGV. The CDR3 spans 14 residues. This CDR3 reads CASSPPGQGAVQYF. Written as DNA, the CDR3 is TGTGCCAGCAGCCCCCCGGGACAGGGGGCTGTTCAGTACTTC.

This rearrangement joins TRBV15 to TRBJ1-2; TRBD1 matches at 8 bases. Germline lookup yields CDR1 LNHNV and CDR2 YYDKDF (reference sequence). Trimming removed 4 bases from V and 6 bases from J; junction bases left unmatched: 4. This CDR3 comprises 13 residues. In DNA, the CDR3 is TGTGCCACCAGCAATACAGGGGGTAATGGCTACACCTTC. Its translation is CATSNTGGNGYTF.

The J gene is TRBJ2-1, the V gene TRBV5-1, with D unresolved. Trimming cost V 0 bases and J 2 bases, with 12 bases left between them. The germline gives CDR1 SGHRS, CDR2 YFSETQ. CDR3 length: 16 amino acids. CDR3 bases: TGCGCCAGCAGCTTGGCCTTAGTGAGCGCCTACAATGAGCAGTTCTTC. Its translation: CASSLALVSAYNEQFF.

The genes are TRBV19 and TRBJ2-2, with 10 bases lining up with TRBD1. CDR3 length equals 14 residues. After removal of 5 bases from V and 6 bases from J, the junction contained 3 bases not matched to a gene. Germline V gives CDR1 LNHDA, CDR2 SQIVND (reference sequence). CDR3 sequence: CASSDRGLAGELFF. The CDR3, as DNA: TGTGCCAGTAGTGACAGGGGGCTAGCCGGGGAGCTGTTTTTT.

The CDR3 spells CASMQQEGSFGDTQYF. CDR3 DNA: TGTGCCAGCATGCAACAAGAGGGCAGTTTTGGAGATACGCAGTATTTT. The chain joins TRBV2 to TRBJ2-3, with D perhaps TRBD2 (5 bases). This CDR3 is built from 16 residues. Germline assignment: CDR1 SNHLY and CDR2 FYNNEI. Trimming pared 7 bases from V and 5 bases from J, leaving 22 bases between.

Only one count was recorded for this clone. The chain links TRBV2 to TRBJ1-3, with D maybe TRBD1 (5 bases). The CDR3 contains 15 residues. V shed 3 bases and J shed 2 bases, with 11 bases lying between them. The germline CDR1 and CDR2 sequences are SNHLY and FYNNEI. DNA of the CDR3: TGTGCCAGCAGTGATCAGGGTGCAGCTGGAAACACCATATATTTT. Its translation: CASSDQGAAGNTIYF.

In DNA, the CDR3 is TGTGCCAGCTCACCTGGACAGAATAGCAATCAGCCCCAGCATTTT. It yields the protein CASSPGQNSNQPQHF. The chain joins TRBV18 to TRBJ1-5; TRBD1 is a possible D gene (6 bases). This CDR3 has 15 amino acids. Trimming removed 3 bases at V and 0 bases at J, with 9 bases between. The V gene's germline CDR1 is KGHSH and CDR2 LQKENI. The entire variable domain, with the rest obtained from reference TRBV18 and TRBJ1-5, is as follows: NAGVMQNPRHLVRRRGQEARLRCSPMKGHSHVYWYRQLPEEGLKFMVYLQKENIIDESGMPKERFSAEFPKEGPSILRIQQVVRGDSAAYFCASSPGQNSNQPQHFGDGTRLSIL.

This clone was seen a handful of times. This rearrangement joins TRBV30 to TRBJ2-1; TRBD1 aligns across 7 bases. CDR1 and CDR2 from the germline V gene are GTSNPN and SVGIG (reference sequence). This CDR3 has 11 residues. Trimming cost V 2 bases and J 11 bases; bases outside gene matches: 3. The CDR3 loop reads CAWSPGGKQFF. The CDR3, as DNA: TGTGCCTGGAGTCCAGGGGGTAAGCAGTTCTTC.

This sequence joins TRBV7-8 and TRBJ1-1; D may be TRBD1 (6 bases). V dropped 0 bases and J dropped 5 bases, with 16 bases sitting between them. The germline V gene has CDR1 SGHVS and CDR2 FQNEAQ. The CDR3 has 16 residues. The CDR3 bases are TGTGCCAGCAGCTTAGCGGGAGAGGGAAGGGGGACTGAAGCTTTCTTT. Translating gives CASSLAGEGRGTEAFF. The whole variable domain, filled in from reference TRBV7-8 and TRBJ1-1, reads GAGVSQSPRYKVAKRGQDVALRCDPISGHVSLFWYQQALGQGPEFLTYFQNEAQLDKSGLPSDRFFAERPEGSVSTLKIQRTQQEDSAVYLCASSLAGEGRGTEAFFGQGTRLTVV.

This sequence joins TRBV29-1 and TRBJ2-1; a possible D gene is TRBD2 (6 bases). There are 15 residues in the CDR3. V dropped 7 bases and J dropped 3 bases, with 19 bases sitting between them. The germline V gene encodes CDR1 SQVTM and CDR2 ANQGSEA. The CDR3 bases are TGCAGCGCCCTTTCTCCGGGACTGTTCTACAATGAGCAGTTCTTC. Translating it yields CSALSPGLFYNEQFF.

CDR3 in amino acids: CASYDGLMQTF. Here the CDR3 DNA reads TGTGCCAGTTACGACGGACTCATGCAGACCTTC. The chain has TRBV19 and TRBJ1-2; D is ambiguous. V lost 8 bases to trimming and J lost 14 bases, with 18 bases between them. There are 11 residues in the CDR3. Germline V gene sequence: CDR1 LNHDA, CDR2 SQIVND (reference sequence).

This sequence joins TRBV4-1 and TRBJ2-2; D is perhaps TRBD1 (8 bases). The CDR3 totals 18 residues. Trimming left V 4 bases short and J 1 base short, with 19 bases between. CDR1 is MGHRA, CDR2 YSYEKL, per germline. In DNA form, the CDR3 reads TGCGCCAGCAGCCGGGGAGGGACAGGCACGAGGAACACCGGGGAGCTGTTTTTT. Translated: CASSRGGTGTRNTGELFF.

The genes are TRBV1 and TRBJ2-7; no check of the table's D call, TRBD2, against the DNA was made. TRBV1 is reported as a pseudogene. The CDR3 length is 15 residues. CDR3 nucleotide sequence: TGCACCAGCAGCCAAGATGTACTGATCTCCTACGAGCAGTACTTC. Residues: CTSSQDVLISYEQYF.